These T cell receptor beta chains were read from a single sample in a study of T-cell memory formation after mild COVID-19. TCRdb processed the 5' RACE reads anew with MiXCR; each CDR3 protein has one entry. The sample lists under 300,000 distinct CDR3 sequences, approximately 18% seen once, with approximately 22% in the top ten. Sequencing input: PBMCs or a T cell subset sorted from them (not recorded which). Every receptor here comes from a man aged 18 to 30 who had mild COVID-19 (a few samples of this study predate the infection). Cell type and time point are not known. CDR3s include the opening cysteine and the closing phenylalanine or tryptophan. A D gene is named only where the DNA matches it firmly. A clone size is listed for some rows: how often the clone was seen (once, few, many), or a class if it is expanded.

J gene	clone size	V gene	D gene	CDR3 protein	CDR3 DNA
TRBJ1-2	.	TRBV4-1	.	CASSPVGGNYGYTF	TGCGCCAGCAGCCCGGTCGGAGGAAACTATGGCTACACCTTC
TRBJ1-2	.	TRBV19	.	CASSIAARGYTF	TGTGCCAGTAGTATAGCGGCGCGCGGCTACACCTTC
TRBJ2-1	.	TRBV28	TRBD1	CASSLGGTNEQFF	TGTGCCAGCAGTCTAGGGGGCACTAATGAGCAGTTCTTC
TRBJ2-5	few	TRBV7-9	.	CASSTTVTQYF	TGTGCCAGCAGCACGACCGTGACCCAGTACTTC
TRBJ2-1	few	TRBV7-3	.	CASSLVSPNEQFF	TGTGCCAGCAGCTTAGTTAGCCCCAATGAGCAGTTCTTC
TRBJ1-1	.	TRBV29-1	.	CSVEVQDGGTEAFF	TGCAGCGTTGAAGTTCAAGACGGGGGGACTGAAGCTTTCTTT
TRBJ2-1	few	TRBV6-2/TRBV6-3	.	CASSYYPESSYNEQFF	TGTGCCAGCAGTTACTACCCGGAGAGCTCCTACAATGAGCAGTTCTTC
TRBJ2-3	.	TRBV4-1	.	CASRTAWDTRADTQYF	TGCGCCAGCCGAACCGCTTGGGACACACGGGCAGATACGCAGTATTTT
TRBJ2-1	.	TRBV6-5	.	CASSPVNRNEQFF	TGTGCCAGCAGCCCGGTTAATCGCAATGAGCAGTTCTTC
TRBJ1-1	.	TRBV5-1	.	CASSANTGIVGTEAFF	TGCGCCAGCAGCGCGAATACAGGGATTGTTGGGACTGAAGCTTTCTTT
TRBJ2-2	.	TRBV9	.	CASSARGAPINTGELFF	TGTGCCAGCAGCGCCCGAGGGGCGCCTATAAACACCGGGGAGCTGTTTTTT
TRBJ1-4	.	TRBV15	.	CATSREVRGNEKLFF	TGTGCCACCAGCAGAGAAGTGCGAGGTAATGAAAAACTGTTTTTT
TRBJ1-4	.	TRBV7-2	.	CASSSGTREKLFF	TGTGCCAGCAGCTCGGGGACAAGGGAAAAACTGTTTTTT
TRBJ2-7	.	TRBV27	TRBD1	CASSYRGQTLTYEQYF	TGTGCCAGCAGTTATCGGGGACAGACCTTAACCTACGAGCAGTACTTC
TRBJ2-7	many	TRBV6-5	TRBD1	CASSYFPGQGPYEQYF	TGTGCCAGCAGTTACTTCCCGGGACAGGGGCCCTACGAGCAGTACTTC
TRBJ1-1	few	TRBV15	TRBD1	CATGVTGAEAFF	TGTGCCACTGGGGTTACAGGGGCTGAAGCTTTCTTT
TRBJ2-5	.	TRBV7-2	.	CASTRPAGNQETQYF	TGTGCCAGCACCCGGCCGGCCGGCAACCAAGAGACCCAGTACTTC
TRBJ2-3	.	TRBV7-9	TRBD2	CASSQSGGFTDTQYF	TGTGCCAGCAGCCAGAGCGGGGGTTTCACAGATACGCAGTATTTT
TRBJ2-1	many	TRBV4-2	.	CASSQENGGQYNEQFF	TGTGCCAGCAGCCAAGAGAATGGGGGGCAGTACAATGAGCAGTTCTTC
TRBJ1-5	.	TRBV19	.	CASSPEAFSNQPQHF	TGTGCCAGTAGTCCGGAGGCATTTAGCAATCAGCCCCAGCATTTT
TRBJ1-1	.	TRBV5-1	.	CASSKPGQPNEDFF	TGCGCCAGCAGCAAACCCGGACAGCCCAATGAAGATTTCTTT
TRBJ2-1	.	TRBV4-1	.	CASSPQLNNEQFF	TGCGCCAGCAGCCCACAGTTGAACAATGAGCAGTTCTTC
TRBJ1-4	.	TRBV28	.	CASSLGGVTNEKLFF	TGTGCCAGCAGTTTAGGGGGCGTAACTAATGAAAAACTGTTTTTT
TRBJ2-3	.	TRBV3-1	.	CASSPHPFTDTQYF	TGTGCCAGCAGCCCCCATCCCTTCACAGATACGCAGTATTTT
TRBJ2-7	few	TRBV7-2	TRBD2	CASSSPPGLAGSYEQYF	TGTGCCAGCAGCTCCCCCCCCGGACTAGCGGGTTCCTACGAGCAGTACTTC
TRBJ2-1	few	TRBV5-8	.	CASRPIGPF	TGTGCCAGCCGGCCTATAGGGCCGTTC
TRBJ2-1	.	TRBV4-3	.	CASSQEGYGASKQFF	TGCGCCAGCAGCCAAGAGGGCTATGGGGCCAGCAAGCAGTTCTTC
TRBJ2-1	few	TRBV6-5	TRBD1	CASSYSGTAVWYEQFF	TGTGCCAGCAGTTACTCGGGGACAGCGGTCTGGTACGAGCAGTTCTTC
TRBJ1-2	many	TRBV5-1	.	CASSLGGRLYGYTF	TGCGCCAGCAGCTTGGGAGGCAGACTCTATGGCTACACCTTC
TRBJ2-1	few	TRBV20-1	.	CSARRGMDNEQFF	TGCAGTGCTAGAAGGGGTATGGACAATGAGCAGTTCTTC
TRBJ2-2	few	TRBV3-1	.	CASSHVTRELFF	TGTGCCAGCAGCCACGTGACTAGGGAGCTGTTTTTT
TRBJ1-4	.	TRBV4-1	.	CASSQAVVGGPEKLFF	TGCGCCAGCAGCCAAGCCGTTGTTGGGGGGCCTGAAAAACTGTTTTTT
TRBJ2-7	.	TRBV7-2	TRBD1	CASTASGTGNLEQYF	TGTGCCAGCACCGCGTCCGGGACAGGGAATTTGGAGCAGTACTTC
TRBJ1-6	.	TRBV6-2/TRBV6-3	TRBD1	CASTTLRTGHSPLHF	TGTGCCAGCACCACCCTCCGGACAGGGCATTCACCCCTCCACTTT
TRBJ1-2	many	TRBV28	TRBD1	CASSTPGQGYGYTF	TGTGCCAGCAGCACCCCCGGACAGGGTTATGGCTACACCTTC
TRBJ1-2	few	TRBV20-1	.	CSAREGLYGYTF	TGCAGTGCTAGAGAGGGCCTCTATGGCTACACCTTC
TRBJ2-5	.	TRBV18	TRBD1	CASSLGQDPGETQYF	TGTGCCAGCTCACTCGGACAGGACCCGGGGGAGACCCAGTACTTC
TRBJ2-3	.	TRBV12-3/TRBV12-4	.	CASSQTGRSTDTQYF	TGTGCCAGCAGCCAAACAGGGAGGTCCACAGATACGCAGTATTTT
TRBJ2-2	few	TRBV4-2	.	CASSRPDGGNTGELFF	TGTGCCAGCAGCCGTCCTGACGGGGGGAACACCGGGGAGCTGTTTTTT
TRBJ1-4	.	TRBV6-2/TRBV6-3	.	CASTVGFTNEKLFF	TGTGCCAGCACTGTGGGGTTTACTAATGAAAAACTGTTTTTT
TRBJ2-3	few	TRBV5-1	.	CASSFSSHTDTQYF	TGCGCCAGCAGCTTCAGCAGCCATACAGATACGCAGTATTTT
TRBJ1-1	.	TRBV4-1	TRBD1	CASSQVFAGGGTEAFF	TGCGCCAGCAGCCAAGTTTTTGCAGGGGGAGGCACTGAAGCTTTCTTT
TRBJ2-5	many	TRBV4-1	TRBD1	CASSHPDREETQYF	TGCGCCAGCAGCCATCCGGACAGGGAAGAGACCCAGTACTTC
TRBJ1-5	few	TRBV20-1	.	CSASSGGAPPQHF	TGCAGTGCTAGTTCGGGGGGAGCCCCGCCCCAGCATTTT
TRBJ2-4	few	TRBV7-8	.	CASGSLGGGENIQYF	TGTGCCAGCGGAAGTTTGGGAGGTGGTGAAAACATTCAGTACTTC
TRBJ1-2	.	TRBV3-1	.	CASSQQYGYTF	TGTGCCAGCAGCCAGCAGTATGGCTACACCTTC